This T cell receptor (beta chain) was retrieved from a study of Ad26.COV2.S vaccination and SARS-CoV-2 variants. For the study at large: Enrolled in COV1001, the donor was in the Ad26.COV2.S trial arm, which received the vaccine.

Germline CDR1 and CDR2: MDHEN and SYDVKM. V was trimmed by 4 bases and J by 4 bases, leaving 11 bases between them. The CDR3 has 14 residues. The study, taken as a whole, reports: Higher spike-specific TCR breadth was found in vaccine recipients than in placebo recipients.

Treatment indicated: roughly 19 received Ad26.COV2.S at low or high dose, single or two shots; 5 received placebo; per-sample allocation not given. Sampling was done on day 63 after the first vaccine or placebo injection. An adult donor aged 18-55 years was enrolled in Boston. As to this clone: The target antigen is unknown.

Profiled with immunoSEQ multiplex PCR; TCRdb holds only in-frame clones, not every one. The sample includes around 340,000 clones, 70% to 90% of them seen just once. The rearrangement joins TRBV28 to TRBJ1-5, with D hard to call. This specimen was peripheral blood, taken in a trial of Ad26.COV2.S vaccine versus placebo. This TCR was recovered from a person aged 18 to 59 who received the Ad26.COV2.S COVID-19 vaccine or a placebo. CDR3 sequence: CASSSPSGNQPQHF. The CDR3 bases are TGTGCCAGCAGTTCTCCCAGCGGAAATCAGCCCCAGCATTTT.